This T cell receptor (beta chain) was captured in a study of beta chain features in type 1 diabetes. Study background: Comparable age, gender and cell yields were observed in patients relative to healthy donors. Study-level findings and limits: In these data, an HLA type influence on TCRB rearrangement remained unresolved. Researchers report that Type 1 diabetes patients had moderately but significantly shorter TCRB CDR3s across all four CD4+ subsets. Cells that show high TCR expression could be over-represented by cDNA sequencing.

Investigators reverse transcribed all isolated RNA, so they sequenced expressed TCRB transcripts. Assay used: immunoSEQ multiplex PCR; TCRdb lists only in-frame clones, some missing. Of hundreds of thousands of clones listed, around 15% were seen once; the top ten hold around 0.016%. Over 95% purity was reached by all sorted populations. On this clone itself: Its specificity is not known.

The CDR3 sequence is 16 residues long. Germline loops: CDR1 SGHRS, CDR2 YFSETQ. J was trimmed by 3 bases and V by 1 base; bases with no gene match: 7. The receptor was isolated from a young man with type 1 diabetes. Sample: naive CD4+ T cells from blood. The chain uses TRBV5-1 and TRBJ1-1; 9 nucleotides align to TRBD1. The chain's CDR3 is CASSLFTGGLYTEAFF. The DNA of the CDR3 is TGCGCCAGCAGCTTGTTTACAGGGGGCCTGTACACTGAAGCTTTCTTT.